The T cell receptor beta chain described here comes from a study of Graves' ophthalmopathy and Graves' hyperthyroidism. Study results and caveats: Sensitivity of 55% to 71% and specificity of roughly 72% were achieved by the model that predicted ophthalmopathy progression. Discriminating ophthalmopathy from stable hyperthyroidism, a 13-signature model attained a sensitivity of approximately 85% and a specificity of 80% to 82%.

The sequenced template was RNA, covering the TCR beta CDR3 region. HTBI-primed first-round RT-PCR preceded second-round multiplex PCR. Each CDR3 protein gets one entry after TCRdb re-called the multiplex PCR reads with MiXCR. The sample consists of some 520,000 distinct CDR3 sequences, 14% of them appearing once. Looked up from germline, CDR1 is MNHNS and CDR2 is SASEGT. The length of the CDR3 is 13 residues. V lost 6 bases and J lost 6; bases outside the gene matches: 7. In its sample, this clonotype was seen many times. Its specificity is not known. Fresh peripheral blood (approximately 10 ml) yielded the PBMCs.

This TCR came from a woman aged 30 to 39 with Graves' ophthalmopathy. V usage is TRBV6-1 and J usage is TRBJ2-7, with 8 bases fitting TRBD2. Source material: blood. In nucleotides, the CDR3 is TGTGCCAGCAGCCAGGGACTAGGTCGCGAGCAGTACTTC. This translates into CASSQGLGREQYF.